The T cell receptor beta chain under discussion was sequenced for a study of T cells after yellow fever vaccination (dated by TCRdb to the late 2010s). Context from the whole study: Libraries from fractions with low cell numbers were prepared with the SMART-Seq v4 Ultra Low Input RNA kit. To track T-cell clones before and after primary and booster YFV17D yellow fever vaccination, bulk TCR alpha and beta repertoires were sequenced longitudinally. The cohort comprised two healthy male donors, one aged 18 to 30 and one aged 30 to 40 years. Blood was collected at multiple timepoints before and after primary and secondary immunization, and bulk PBMC replicates and cell subsets were isolated.

TCR cDNA was synthesized by 5'RACE template switching, through which a universal primer site and unique molecular identifiers were introduced. Priming of cDNA synthesis was performed from both the TCR alpha and TCR beta constant segments. Library amplification involved two PCR steps, and the second step added sample barcodes and sequencing adapters. Sequencing of libraries was performed on Illumina HiSeq 2500 (2x100 bp) or NovaSeq (2x150 bp). The authors' pipeline ran thus. MIGEC handled demultiplexing of reads and collapsing into UMI consensus sequences, while MiXCR performed V(D)J alignment. Clonotypes responding to the vaccine were identified with edgeR on replicate PBMC samples, with the criteria of FDR below 0.01 and a log2 fold change above 5 up to day 15. CD4 or CD8 identity was assigned to each bulk clonotype according to whether the clonotype was present at higher abundance in the sequenced CD4 repertoire or the sequenced CD8 repertoire. TCRdb reprocessing: public reads trimmed at Q25 with fastp, clones called with MiXCR, in-frame beta chains kept. Each record represents a unique CDR3 protein, reported with the most common genes and DNA among its rows. The V and J calls reflect TCRdb's pipeline rather than the authors' work. For this sample the table gives 450,000 to 600,000 distinct CDR3 sequences, of which about 13% were detected only once. Roughly 13% of the sample is in the top ten clones.

In regard to this clonotype: No antigen is known for it. Base-call qualities are not available, and no considerably larger clone is one nucleotide away.

Here is what the overall study found, with its caveats: Only a couple of donors were included in the study, so the extent to which the findings can be generalized is limited. The secondary T-cell response was found to be weaker but faster than the primary response, with a peak reached on day 5 rather than on day 15. Most clones expanded after primary vaccination were re-detected after the booster (just under 97% of CD4 and roughly 85% of CD8), suggesting broad memory maintenance. A small share of clonotypes was detected in both CD4 and CD8 compartments, with the overlap likely arising from convergent recombination. Computational filtering was needed because FACS-sorted repertoires could contain abundant contaminating clonotypes from the bulk population.

From a lookup of the germline V gene, CDR1 and CDR2 are KGHSH and LQKENI. Counted from cysteine to phenylalanine, this CDR3 has 16 amino acids. The only DNA kept is the CDR3, 48 bases in frame from the first base. A distance of 20 bases separates the germline ends of V and J, which lose 3 bases and 5 bases respectively. Taken with the paper, the label for treatment or condition translates to: live attenuated yellow fever vaccine strain. Two biological replicates of bulk PBMCs were collected at each blood-draw timepoint. A standard Ficoll-Paque protocol was used to isolate PBMCs from peripheral blood. RNA was extracted with TriZol from bulk PBMCs, CD4 and CD8 fractions, and dextramer-positive and dextramer-negative fractions.

This clonotype was sampled from a man aged 25 to 45 who received the YFV17D yellow fever vaccine. This specimen consisted of PBMCs, obtained on the day of the yellow fever booster vaccination. In this chain, TRBV18 is recombined with TRBJ2-7; the best D guess is TRBD2, with 6 bases matching. Read as DNA, the sequence is TGTGCCAGCTCACCTCGGGCTAGCGAGGACCTCCACGAGCAGTACTTC. Translated, this gives CASSPRASEDLHEQYF.